These 15 T cell receptor beta chains were all obtained from the same sample, sequenced in a study of technical replicates of blood from a few donors. Sequencing used immunoSEQ multiplex PCR; TCRdb keeps in-frame clones, though not all of them. Here the sample spans about 72,000 clones, 95% being singletons. The sequencing input was T cells isolated from PBMCs. Source of these receptors: a human donor in good health.

This sequence joins TRBV10-3 and TRBJ2-1; the match to TRBD2 covers 9 bases. Unmatched junction bases numbered 13, after V lost 3 bases and J lost 4 bases. CDR1 and CDR2 (germline): ENHRY, SYGVKD. The CDR3 sequence is 18 residues long. The CDR3: CAISDWGASGKPYNEQFF. Here the CDR3 DNA reads TGTGCCATCAGTGACTGGGGAGCTAGCGGGAAACCTTACAATGAGCAGTTCTTC.

The V and J genes are TRBV19 and TRBJ2-7, with TRBD1 identical over 8 bases. The V and J ends lost 5 bases and 2 bases, in that order; junction bases with no gene match: 5. CDR1 and CDR2 from the germline V gene are LNHDA and SQIVND (reference sequence). The CDR3 has 14 residues. CDR3 loop: CASSPGQDPYEQYF. In DNA, the CDR3 is TGTGCCAGTAGTCCGGGACAGGACCCCTACGAGCAGTACTTC.

CDR3 region: CASSVGGLAVGETQYF. The DNA for the CDR3 is TGTGCCAGCAGCGTAGGGGGACTAGCGGTGGGAGAGACCCAGTACTTC. V is TRBV9 and J is TRBJ2-5; 11 bases map to TRBD2. The germline V gene has CDR1 SGDLS and CDR2 YYNGEE. The CDR3 is 16 residues long. J gave up 4 bases and V 0 bases, and 5 bases lay outside the gene matches.

CDR3 residues: CSVEGQGDKFWNFNEQFF. CDR3 nucleotide sequence: TGCAGCGTTGAAGGACAGGGGGACAAATTTTGGAATTTCAATGAGCAGTTCTTC. The rearrangement uses TRBV29-1 and TRBJ2-1; 9 bases map to TRBD1. The CDR3 is 18 amino acids. The germline V gene encodes CDR1 SQVTM and CDR2 ANQGSEA. V lost 1 base and J lost 6; bases outside the gene matches: 16.

The gene calls are TRBV6-1 and TRBJ2-7, with 9 positions matching TRBD2. Germline-derived CDR1 and CDR2 are MNHNS and SASEGT. This CDR3 has 13 amino acids. V lost 8 bases to trimming and J lost 3 bases; unmatched junction nucleotides: 5. Here the CDR3 DNA reads TGTGCCAGCTTAGCGGGAGCCTACTACGAGCAGTACTTC. Translating gives CASLAGAYYEQYF.

The chain employs TRBV7-3 and TRBJ1-1; maybe TRBD1 (5 bases). V lost 3 bases to trimming and J lost 14 bases, with 10 bases between them. CDR3 length: 10 residues. The germline V gene encodes CDR1 SGHTA and CDR2 FQGTGA. The CDR3 DNA sequence: TGTGCCAGCAGCTTGGGGGGGAGGTTCTTT. Protein sequence: CASSLGGRFF.

V is TRBV28 and J is TRBJ1-2, with D possibly TRBD1 on 6 matching bases. Germline V lookup: CDR1 MDHEN, CDR2 SYDVKM. The CDR3 spans 15 residues. V lost 1 base, J lost 4 bases, and 13 bases lay in between. The CDR3 loop reads CASSLSGGASYGYTF. The DNA for the CDR3 is TGTGCCAGCAGTTTATCGGGGGGCGCCAGCTATGGCTACACCTTC.

V usage is TRBV5-1 and J usage is TRBJ2-1; 7 nucleotides agree with TRBD2. This CDR3 comprises 16 residues. With V trimmed by 0 bases and J by 7 bases, 10 bases remained unmatched. In germline, CDR1 is SGHRS, CDR2 YFSETQ. Written as DNA, the CDR3 is TGCGCCAGCAGCTTGGTTTCGGGGAGGGCCTTGAATGAGCAGTTCTTC. As protein: CASSLVSGRALNEQFF.

The table lists this clone with a count of one. The CDR3: CATDSALEKLFF. DNA for the CDR3: TGTGCCACCGATAGCGCGTTAGAAAAACTGTTTTTT. V usage is TRBV6-1 and J usage is TRBJ1-4; D gene ambiguous. V dropped 10 bases and J dropped 8 bases, with 14 bases sitting between them. The germline gives CDR1 MNHNS, CDR2 SASEGT. The CDR3 totals 12 residues.

CDR3 in amino acids: CASSLTPGRSDEQYF. Here the CDR3 DNA reads TGTGCCAGCAGTTTAACACCGGGTCGCAGTGACGAGCAGTACTTC. The chain joins TRBV27 to TRBJ2-7, with unresolved D. The V end was cut by 2 bases, the J end by 5 bases, with 16 bases between. In germline, CDR1 is MNHEY, CDR2 SMNVEV (reference sequence). This CDR3 contains 15 residues.

The chain links TRBV28 to TRBJ2-7; D perhaps matches TRBD1 (6 bases). The CDR3 length is 15 residues. Germline V gene data show CDR1 as MDHEN and CDR2 as SYDVKM. The V gene lost 1 base and the J gene lost 4 bases, with 14 bases spanning the gap. The CDR3 nucleotides are TGTGCCAGCAGTTTATATGGAGGACAGATATACGAGCAGTACTTC. It is translated as CASSLYGGQIYEQYF.

The CDR3 here is CASSPGSLRSYNSPLHF. CDR3 sequence (DNA): TGTGCCAGCAGCCCAGGAAGTCTGCGCTCCTATAATTCACCCCTCCACTTT. The genes are TRBV5-4 and TRBJ1-6; D is unresolved. Trimming left V 4 bases short and J 0 bases short, with 14 bases between. Germline V gene data show CDR1 as SGHNT and CDR2 as YYREEE (reference sequence). The CDR3 loop spans 17 amino acids. Full variable domain (remainder filled in from reference TRBV5-4 and TRBJ1-6): ETGVTQSPTHLIKTRGQQVTLRCSSQSGHNTVSWYQQALGQGPQFIFQYYREEENGRGNFPPRFSGLQFPNYSSELNVNALELDDSALYLCASSPGSLRSYNSPLHFGNGTRLTVT.

The chain is built from TRBV12-5 and TRBJ2-2; TRBD2 aligns across 14 bases. The germline V gene has CDR1 LGHNT and CDR2 FRNRAP. V trimming: 5 bases; J trimming: 5 bases; junction bases outside the gene matches: 7. The CDR3 spans 17 residues. The CDR3 reads CASGLGLAGGRTGELFF. Here the CDR3 DNA reads TGTGCTAGTGGTCTCGGACTAGCGGGAGGTCGAACCGGGGAGCTGTTTTTT. The complete variable domain, with remaining parts taken from reference TRBV12-5 and TRBJ2-2, reads DARVTQTPRHKVTEMGQEVTMRCQPILGHNTVFWYRQTMMQGLELLAYFRNRAPLDDSGMPKDRFSAEMPDATLATLKIQPSEPRDSAVYFCASGLGLAGGRTGELFFGEGSRLTVL.

This rearrangement joins TRBV30 to TRBJ2-1; 9 bases are shared with TRBD2. Germline V lookup: CDR1 GTSNPN, CDR2 SVGIG (reference sequence). The V segment lost 2 bases and the J segment 4 bases; nucleotides outside the gene matches: 3. There are 14 residues in the CDR3. The CDR3 reads CAWSSGGLYNEQFF. The CDR3 region has the DNA TGTGCCTGGAGTAGCGGGGGGCTGTACAATGAGCAGTTCTTC.

The genes are TRBV6-1 and TRBJ1-2; D gene uncertain. Germline loops: CDR1 MNHNS, CDR2 SASEGT. This CDR3 is 12 amino acids long. The V and J ends lost 1 base and 7 bases respectively, with 7 bases between them. In nucleotides, the CDR3 is TGTGCCAGCAGTGAAGTCGGGTTTGGCTACACCTTC. As protein: CASSEVGFGYTF.